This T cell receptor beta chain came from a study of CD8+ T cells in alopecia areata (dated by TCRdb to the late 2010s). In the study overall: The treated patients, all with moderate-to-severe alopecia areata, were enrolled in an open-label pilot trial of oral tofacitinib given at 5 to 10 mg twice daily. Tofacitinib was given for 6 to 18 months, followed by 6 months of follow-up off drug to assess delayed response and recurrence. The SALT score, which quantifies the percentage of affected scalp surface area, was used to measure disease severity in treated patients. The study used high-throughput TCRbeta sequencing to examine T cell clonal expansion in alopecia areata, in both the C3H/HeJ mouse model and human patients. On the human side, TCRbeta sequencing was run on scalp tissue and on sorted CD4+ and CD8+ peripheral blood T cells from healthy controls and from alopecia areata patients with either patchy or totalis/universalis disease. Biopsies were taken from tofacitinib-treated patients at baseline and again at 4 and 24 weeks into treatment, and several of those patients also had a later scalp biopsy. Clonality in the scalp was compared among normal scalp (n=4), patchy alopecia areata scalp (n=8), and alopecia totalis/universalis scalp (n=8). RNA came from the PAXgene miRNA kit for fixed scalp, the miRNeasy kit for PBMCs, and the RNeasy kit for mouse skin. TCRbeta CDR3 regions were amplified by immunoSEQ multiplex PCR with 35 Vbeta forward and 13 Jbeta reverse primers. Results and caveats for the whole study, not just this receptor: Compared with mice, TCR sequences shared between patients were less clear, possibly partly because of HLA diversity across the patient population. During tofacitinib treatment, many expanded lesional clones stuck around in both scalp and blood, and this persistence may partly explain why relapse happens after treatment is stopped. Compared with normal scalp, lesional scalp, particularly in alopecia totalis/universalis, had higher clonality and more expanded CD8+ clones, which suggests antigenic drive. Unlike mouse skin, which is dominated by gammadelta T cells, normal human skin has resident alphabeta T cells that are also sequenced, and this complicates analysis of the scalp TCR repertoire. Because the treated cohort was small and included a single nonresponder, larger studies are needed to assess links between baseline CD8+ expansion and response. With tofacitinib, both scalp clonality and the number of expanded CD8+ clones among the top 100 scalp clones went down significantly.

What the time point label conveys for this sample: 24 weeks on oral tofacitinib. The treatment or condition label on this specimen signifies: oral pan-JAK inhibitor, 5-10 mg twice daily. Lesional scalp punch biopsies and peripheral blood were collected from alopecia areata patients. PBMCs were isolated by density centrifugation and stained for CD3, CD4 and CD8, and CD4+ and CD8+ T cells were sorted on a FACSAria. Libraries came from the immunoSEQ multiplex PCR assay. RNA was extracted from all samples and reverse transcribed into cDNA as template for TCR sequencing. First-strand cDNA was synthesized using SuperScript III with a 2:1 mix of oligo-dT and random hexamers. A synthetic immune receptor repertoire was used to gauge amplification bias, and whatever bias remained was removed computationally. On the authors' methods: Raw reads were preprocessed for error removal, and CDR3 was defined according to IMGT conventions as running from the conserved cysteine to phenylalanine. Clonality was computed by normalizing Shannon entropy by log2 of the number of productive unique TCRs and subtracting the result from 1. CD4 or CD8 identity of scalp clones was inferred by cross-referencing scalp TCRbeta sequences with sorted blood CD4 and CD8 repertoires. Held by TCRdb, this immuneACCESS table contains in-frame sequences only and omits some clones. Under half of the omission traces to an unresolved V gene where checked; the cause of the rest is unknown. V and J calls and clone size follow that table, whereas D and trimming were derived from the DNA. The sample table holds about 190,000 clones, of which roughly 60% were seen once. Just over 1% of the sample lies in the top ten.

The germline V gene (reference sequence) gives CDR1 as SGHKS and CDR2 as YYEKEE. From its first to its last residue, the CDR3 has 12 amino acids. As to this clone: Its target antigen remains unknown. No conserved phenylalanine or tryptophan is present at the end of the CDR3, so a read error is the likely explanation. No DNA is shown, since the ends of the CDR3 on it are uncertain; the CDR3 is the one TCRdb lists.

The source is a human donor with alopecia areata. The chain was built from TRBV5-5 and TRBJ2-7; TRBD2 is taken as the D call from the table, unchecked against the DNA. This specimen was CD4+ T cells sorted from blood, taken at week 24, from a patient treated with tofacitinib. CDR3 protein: CASSFGTSGGAI.